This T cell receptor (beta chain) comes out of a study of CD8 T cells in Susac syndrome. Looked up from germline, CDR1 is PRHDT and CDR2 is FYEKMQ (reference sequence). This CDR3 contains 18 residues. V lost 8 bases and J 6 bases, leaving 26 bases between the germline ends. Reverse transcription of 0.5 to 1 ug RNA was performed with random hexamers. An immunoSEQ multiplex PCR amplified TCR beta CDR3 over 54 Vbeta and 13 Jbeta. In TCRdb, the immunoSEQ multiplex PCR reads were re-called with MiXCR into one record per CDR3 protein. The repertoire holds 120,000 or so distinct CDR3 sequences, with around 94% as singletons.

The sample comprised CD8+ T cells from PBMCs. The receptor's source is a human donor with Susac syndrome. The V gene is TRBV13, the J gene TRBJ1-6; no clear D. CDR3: CASGNLPCPPCGNSPLHF. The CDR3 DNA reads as TGTGCCAGCGGCAACTTACCCTGCCCCCCCTGCGGTAATTCACCCCTCCACTTT.